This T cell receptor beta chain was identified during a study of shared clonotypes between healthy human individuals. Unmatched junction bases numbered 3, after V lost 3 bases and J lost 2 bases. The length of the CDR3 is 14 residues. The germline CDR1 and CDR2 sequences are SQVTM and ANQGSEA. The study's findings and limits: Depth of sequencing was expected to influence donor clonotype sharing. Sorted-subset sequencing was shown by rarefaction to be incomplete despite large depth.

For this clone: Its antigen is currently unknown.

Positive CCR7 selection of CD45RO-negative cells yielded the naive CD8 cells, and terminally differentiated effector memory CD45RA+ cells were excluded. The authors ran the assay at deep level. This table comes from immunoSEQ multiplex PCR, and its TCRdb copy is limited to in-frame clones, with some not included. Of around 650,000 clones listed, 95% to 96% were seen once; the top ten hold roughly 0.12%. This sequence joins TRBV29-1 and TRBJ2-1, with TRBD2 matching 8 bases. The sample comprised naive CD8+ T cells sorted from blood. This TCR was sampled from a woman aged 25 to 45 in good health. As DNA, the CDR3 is TGCAGCGTTGAGACTAGCGAGGCCTACAATGAGCAGTTCTTC. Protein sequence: CSVETSEAYNEQFF.